The 13 T cell receptor beta chains presented below share a single source sample, sequenced in a study of T cells in Graves' hyperthyroidism and ophthalmopathy. Amplification targeted TCR beta CDR3 regions from RNA transcripts. During a first-round RT-PCR of the TCR CDR3, the HTBI primer set was used. TCRdb called the multiplex PCR reads again in MiXCR, with one record for every CDR3 protein. The data contain hundreds of thousands of distinct CDR3 sequences, under 25% of them singletons. Sequencing was done on a sample of blood. Receptors were obtained from a man aged 25 to 45 with Graves' ophthalmopathy.

The rearrangement joins TRBV13 to TRBJ2-7; tentatively, D is TRBD1 or TRBD2 (5 bases each). CDR1 PRHDT and CDR2 FYEKMQ come from the germline V gene (reference sequence). CDR3 length: 13 amino acids. Trimming cost V 5 bases and J 5 bases, with 13 bases left between them. As DNA, the CDR3 is TGTGCCAGCAGCCGGGGCTCAGCAAACGAGCAGTACTTC. It translates to CASSRGSANEQYF.

A few counts support this clonotype. The chain joins TRBV7-9 to TRBJ2-2; D remains unclear. CDR1 and CDR2 from the germline V gene are SEHNR and FQNEAQ (reference sequence). CDR3 length equals 16 residues. V was trimmed by 4 bases and J by 1 base, leaving 13 bases between them. This CDR3 is CASSSPVYENTGELFF. CDR3 bases: TGTGCCAGCAGCTCACCCGTCTACGAGAACACCGGGGAGCTGTTTTTT.

This clonotype was picked up many times. This chain uses TRBV7-9 with TRBJ2-7, with D possibly called TRBD1 or TRBD2 (6 bases each). In germline, CDR1 is SEHNR, CDR2 FQNEAQ (reference sequence). The CDR3 is 15 amino acids. V lost 4 bases and J lost 4, with 17 bases in between. The CDR3 DNA reads TGTGCCAGCAGCTCCTCCCACGGGGGCGCGTACGAGCAGTACTTC. Protein sequence: CASSSSHGGAYEQYF. The full variable domain, completed using reference TRBV7-9 and TRBJ2-7, is DTGVSQNPRHKITKRGQNVTFRCDPISEHNRLYWYRQTLGQGPEFLTYFQNEAQLEKSRLLSDRFSAERPKGSFSTLEIQRTEQGDSAMYLCASSSSHGGAYEQYFGPGTRLTVT.

V gene TRBV10-3 combines with J gene TRBJ1-4; D is undetermined. The germline CDR1 and CDR2 sequences are ENHRY and SYGVKD. The CDR3 sequence is 15 residues long. The V and J ends lost 6 bases and 5 bases respectively, with 16 bases between them. CDR3 residues: CAISEKLDSNEKLFF. CDR3 nucleotides: TGTGCCATCAGCGAGAAGCTGGACTCCAATGAAAAACTGTTTTTT.

The gene calls are TRBV11-2 and TRBJ2-5; weak D call: TRBD1 (5 bases). The CDR3 is 13 amino acids. Looked up from germline, CDR1 is SGHAT and CDR2 is FQNNGV. V lost 5 bases to trimming and J lost 4 bases, with 11 bases between them. CDR3 DNA sequence: TGTGCCAGCAGCCTCAGGGTTGCAGAGACCCAGTACTTC. Its protein product is CASSLRVAETQYF.

The rearrangement links TRBV12-3 or TRBV12-4 to TRBJ2-2; D is unresolved. CDR3 length: 17 residues. V lost 7 bases, J lost 4 bases, and 22 bases lay in between. CDR3 residues: CASTLGSLRTSTGELFF. CDR3 in DNA: TGTGCCAGCACCTTAGGGTCACTAAGAACTTCCACCGGGGAGCTGTTTTTT.

The gene calls are TRBV10-3 and TRBJ1-5; no firm D call. From germline, CDR1 is ENHRY and CDR2 SYGVKD. This CDR3 spans 15 amino acids. Between the trimmed V and J ends, which lost 6 bases and 3 bases, there was a span of 15 bases. CDR3 coding DNA: TGTGCCATCAGCGCAGGACGGGAATTCAATCAGCCCCAGCATTTT. This sequence encodes CAISAGREFNQPQHF.

This clonotype was counted between two and nine times. This sequence joins TRBV12-3 or TRBV12-4 and TRBJ2-5, with 8 bases fitting TRBD2. V shed 4 bases and J 4 bases; nucleotides not matched to a gene: 11. The CDR3 totals 16 residues. The CDR3 coding sequence is TGTGCCAGCAGTTCCGGGGGGGGGCTGGGAGGAGAGACCCAGTACTTC. It encodes CASSSGGGLGGETQYF.

J is TRBJ2-5 and V is TRBV2, with 14 positions matching TRBD2. Trimming cost V 1 base and J 5 bases; bases outside gene matches: 9. The CDR3 extends over 18 amino acids. The V gene's germline CDR1 is SNHLY and CDR2 FYNNEI. The CDR3 reads CASSEVGLAGDRGETQYF. As DNA, the CDR3 is TGTGCCAGCAGTGAAGTGGGACTAGCGGGAGATAGAGGGGAGACCCAGTACTTC. The full variable domain, rest sourced from reference TRBV2 and TRBJ2-5, is EPEVTQTPSHQVTQMGQEVILRCVPISNHLYFYWYRQILGQKVEFLVSFYNNEISEKSEIFDDQFSVERPDGSNFTLKIRSTKLEDSAMYFCASSEVGLAGDRGETQYFGPGTRLLVL.

This clonotype was picked up many times. This chain links TRBV28 with TRBJ2-2, with 7 bases fitting TRBD2. V lost 5 bases to trimming and J lost 4 bases; unmatched junction nucleotides: 4. CDR1 and CDR2 (germline): MDHEN, SYDVKM. The CDR3 is 14 amino acids. The CDR3 DNA reads as TGTGCCAGCAGTCCCGGGAGGAGCACCGGGGAGCTGTTTTTT. It yields the protein CASSPGRSTGELFF.

This clonotype was seen only a few times. This chain links TRBV4-1 with TRBJ1-4; D remains unclear. The CDR3 covers 15 residues. The ends were cut back, 4 bases at V and 0 bases at J, with 9 bases in the middle. CDR1 is MGHRA and CDR2 is YSYEKL in the germline V gene. The CDR3 sequence: CASSRLSATNEKLFF. CDR3 DNA sequence: TGCGCCAGCAGCCGATTAAGTGCAACTAATGAAAAACTGTTTTTT.

This clonotype was seen more than once but under ten times. The chain recombines TRBV9 with TRBJ2-5; D unclear. V gave up 0 bases and J gave up 7 bases, with 10 bases separating them. Germline V CDR1 and CDR2: SGDLS, YYNGEE. The CDR3 covers 13 residues. The CDR3 loop reads CASSVASLGTQYF. CDR3 coding DNA: TGTGCCAGCAGCGTAGCTAGTCTGGGGACCCAGTACTTC.

As DNA, the CDR3 is TGTGCCAGCAATCCTAGGACAGGGGTTACTGAAGCTTTCTTT. Residues: CASNPRTGVTEAFF. This chain links TRBV7-9 with TRBJ1-1; 9 nucleotides agree with TRBD1. Germline V CDR1 and CDR2: SEHNR, FQNEAQ (reference sequence). Germline trimming cut 7 bases from V and 5 bases from J; bases unmatched to any gene: 8. This CDR3 comprises 14 residues.